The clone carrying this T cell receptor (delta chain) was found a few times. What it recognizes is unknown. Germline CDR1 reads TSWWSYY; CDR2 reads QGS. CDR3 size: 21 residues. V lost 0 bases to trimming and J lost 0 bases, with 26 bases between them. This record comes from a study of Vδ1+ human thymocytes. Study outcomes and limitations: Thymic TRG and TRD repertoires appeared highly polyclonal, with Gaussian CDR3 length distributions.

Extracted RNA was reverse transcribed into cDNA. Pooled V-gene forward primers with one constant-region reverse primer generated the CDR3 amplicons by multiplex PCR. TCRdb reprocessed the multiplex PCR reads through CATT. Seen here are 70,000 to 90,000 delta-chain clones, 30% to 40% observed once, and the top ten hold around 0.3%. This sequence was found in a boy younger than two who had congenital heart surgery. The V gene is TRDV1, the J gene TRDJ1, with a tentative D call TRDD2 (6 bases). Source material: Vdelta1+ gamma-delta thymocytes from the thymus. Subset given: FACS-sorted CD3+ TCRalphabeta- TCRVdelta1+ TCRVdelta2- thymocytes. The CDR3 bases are TGTGCTCTTGGGGAACTAAACCCTTCCCACGTGTCGAATTCCTACACCGATAAACTCATCTTT. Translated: CALGELNPSHVSNSYTDKLIF.